Shown below are 8 T cell receptor beta chains from a single sample sequenced in a study of T cell responses to AZD1222 COVID-19 vaccine. Clones were read by immunoSEQ multiplex PCR, and TCRdb kept only the in-frame ones, dropping some. This sample yields about 130,000 clones, of which more than 75% are seen a single time; around 22% belongs to the top ten. The sample consisted of peripheral blood, taken on day 0 of AZD1222 vaccination. The receptors originated from an adult in good health.

The V and J genes are TRBV6-2 or TRBV6-3 and TRBJ2-1, with 10 bases aligning to TRBD1. The CDR3 totals 18 residues. Germline loops: CDR1 MNHEY, CDR2 SVGEGT. The ends lost 2 bases at V and 7 bases at J; junction bases unmatched: 14. CDR3 residues: CASSYAPGTGVDKNEQFF. CDR3 bases: TGTGCCAGCAGTTACGCCCCCGGGACAGGGGTTGATAAGAATGAGCAGTTCTTC.

The sample holds a few counts of this clone. This sequence joins TRBV5-1 and TRBJ1-2, with D possibly being TRBD1 (6 bases). The CDR3 covers 14 residues. Trimming left V 4 bases short and J 8 bases short, with 18 bases between. Germline CDR1 SGHRS, CDR2 YFSETQ. The CDR3 coding sequence is TGCGCCAGCAGCCCATTACCAGGGGTAGGGGGCTACACCTTC. Its protein product is CASSPLPGVGGYTF.

This clone appeared a single time. Different DNA sequences within this sample yield the same CDR3. V usage is TRBV20-1 and J usage is TRBJ1-2, with D unresolved. Trimming took off 4 bases at V and 8 bases at J, with 5 bases between the two ends. The CDR3 is made up of 9 amino acids. Per germline, CDR1 DFQATT and CDR2 SNEGSKA (reference sequence). CDR3 in amino acids: CSATGGYTF. In nucleotides, the CDR3 is TGCAGTGCTACCGGGGGCTACACCTTC.

The chain employs TRBV28 and TRBJ2-7; 7 bases are a match to TRBD1. The V and J ends lost 6 bases and 5 bases, in that order; junction bases with no gene match: 13. Germline CDR1 and CDR2: MDHEN and SYDVKM. The CDR3 extends over 15 amino acids. This CDR3 reads CASSQVSDRADEQYF. CDR3 DNA sequence: TGTGCCAGCAGCCAGGTATCAGACAGGGCCGACGAGCAGTACTTC.

This sequence joins TRBV5-1 and TRBJ1-2; TRBD1 matches 8 bases. Germline V gene data show CDR1 as SGHRS and CDR2 as YFSETQ. The CDR3 covers 15 residues. Trimming took 1 base from V and 3 from J; bases not matched to a gene: 5. Here the CDR3 reads CASSLRTGRDYGYTF. DNA of the CDR3: TGCGCCAGCAGCTTGAGGACAGGGAGGGACTATGGCTACACCTTC.

As concerns this clone: Other DNA sequences within the sample encode an identical CDR3. The V gene is TRBV2, the J gene TRBJ1-2; TRBD1 might be the D (5 bases). Germline CDR1 reads SNHLY; CDR2 reads FYNNEI. V was pared by 3 bases and J by 5 bases, with 7 bases between. The CDR3 consists of 12 residues. The CDR3 protein is CASSEAGYGYTF. Here the CDR3 DNA reads TGTGCCAGCAGTGAGGCAGGGTATGGCTACACCTTC.

The chain uses TRBV18 and TRBJ2-3, with unresolved D. The CDR3 totals 14 residues. CDR1 is KGHSH, CDR2 LQKENI, per germline. The V and J ends lost 3 bases and 0 bases respectively, with 7 bases between them. CDR3 sequence reads: CASSPRYSTDTQYF. CDR3 nucleotides: TGTGCCAGCTCACCTAGATATAGCACAGATACGCAGTATTTT.

This chain connects TRBV24-1 to TRBJ1-5; tentatively, D is TRBD1 (5 bases). Trimming left V 1 base short and J 1 base short, with 7 bases between. Germline CDR1 KGHDR, CDR2 SFDVKD. This CDR3 is 15 amino acids long. The CDR3 DNA sequence: TGTGCCACCAGTGATTTTGGGGGGAGCAATCAGCCCCAGCATTTT. As protein: CATSDFGGSNQPQHF.